This T cell receptor beta chain appears in the sequencing data of a study of T cells in Graves' hyperthyroidism and ophthalmopathy. Study information: Peripheral blood sampling occurred at initial diagnosis, before any treatment.

Lactation, pregnancy, other autoimmune disease or uncontrolled infection excluded patients. Together with thyroid ultrasound, orbital computed tomography, serum thyroxine and TRAb, clinical symptoms were used for diagnoses. It was RNA transcripts that yielded the amplified TCR beta CDR3 regions. Researchers ran a first-round RT-PCR on the TCR CDR3 using the HTBI primer set. TCRdb independently ran MiXCR on the multiplex PCR reads; one entry per CDR3 protein. The sample contains 490,000 or so distinct CDR3 sequences, 20% to 25% of which appear only once. Points on this clonotype: Its target is unknown.

Study-wide results and limits: For ophthalmopathy, model prediction preceded onset by a median roughly 6.3 months.

The sample taken for sequencing was blood. This clonotype originated in a woman in her 70s with Graves' ophthalmopathy.

Here the CDR3 DNA reads TGCAGTGCTACGGACAGGGGCTATCTGCTGTATGGCTACACCTTC. As protein: CSATDRGYLLYGYTF. This chain links TRBV20-1 with TRBJ1-2; 9 positions match TRBD1. Germline loops: CDR1 DFQATT, CDR2 SNEGSKA (reference sequence). The V segment lost 4 bases and the J segment 5 bases; nucleotides outside the gene matches: 11. The CDR3 length is 15 residues.